This entry lists 28 T cell receptor beta chains sequenced from one sample in a study of CD8 T cells in Susac syndrome. With random hexamers, about 0.45 to 1 ug RNA was reverse transcribed. TCRdb redid the calling of the immunoSEQ multiplex PCR reads with MiXCR, one entry per CDR3 protein. The sample has under 200,000 distinct CDR3 sequences, more than 90% seen once. Sequencing was done on a sample of CD4+ T cells from PBMCs. The receptors here all came from a human donor with Susac syndrome.

J is TRBJ1-2 and V is TRBV12-3 or TRBV12-4; D is undetermined. The CDR3 extends over 15 amino acids. V gave up 2 bases and J gave up 4 bases, with 14 bases separating them. The DNA for the CDR3 is TGTGCCAGCAGTTTATTCAACAGTGTTGTCTATGGCTACACCTTC. As protein: CASSLFNSVVYGYTF.

The chain has TRBV29-1 and TRBJ1-1; D is possibly TRBD1 (6 bases). The CDR3 is made up of 13 amino acids. Germline lookup yields CDR1 SQVTM and CDR2 ANQGSEA. V lost 7 bases, J lost 5 bases, and 17 bases lay in between. The CDR3 region has the DNA TGCAGCGCACACGGGGCAGGGGCAACTGAAGCTTTCTTT. Translated, it gives CSAHGAGATEAFF.

This clonotype was detected only a few times. The junction departs from germline at one end; a sequencing error may be responsible. The chain is built from TRBV5-1 and TRBJ2-3, with D unresolved. The CDR3 consists of 11 residues. Germline CDR1 and CDR2: SGHRS and YFSETQ. CDR3 nucleotides: TGTGCCAGCAGCTTCACAGATACGCAGTATTTT. This gives the protein CASSFTDTQYF.

The chain joins TRBV4-2 to TRBJ1-3; D is unclear. The CDR3 has 14 amino acids. Germline V gives CDR1 LGHNA, CDR2 YNFKEQ. Trimming removed 0 bases at V and 0 bases at J, with 3 bases between. CDR3 protein: CASSQDGSGNTIYF. CDR3 nucleotides: TGTGCCAGCAGCCAAGATGGCTCTGGAAACACCATATATTTT.

The chain links TRBV29-1 to TRBJ1-1, with TRBD1 as a possible D gene (5 bases). This CDR3 has 12 residues. Germline V CDR1 and CDR2: SQVTM, ANQGSEA. Trimming removed 2 bases from V and 5 bases from J, with 9 bases in between. DNA of the CDR3: TGCAGCGTTGAACGAGGGGCGACTGAAGCTTTCTTT. As protein: CSVERGATEAFF.

The genes are TRBV20-1 and TRBJ2-7; 7 positions agree with TRBD2. Germline lookup yields CDR1 DFQATT and CDR2 SNEGSKA (reference sequence). The CDR3 sequence is 14 residues long. Trimming at V came to 0 bases and at J to 5 bases, leaving 7 bases not matched to a gene. The CDR3 coding sequence is TGCAGTGCTAGAGATGCAGGCGCGGGGGACGAGCAGTACTTC. Translating it yields CSARDAGAGDEQYF.

This clonotype was counted a single time. Here the CDR3 reads CASSQSAGSGNTIYF. In DNA form, the CDR3 reads TGCGCCAGCAGCCAATCCGCAGGCTCTGGAAACACCATATATTTT. The chain employs TRBV4-3 and TRBJ1-3; no reliable D call. Looked up from germline, CDR1 is LGHNA and CDR2 is YSLEER. The CDR3 totals 15 residues. The ends were cut back, 2 bases at V and 0 bases at J, with 8 bases in the middle.

In DNA form, the CDR3 reads TGTGCCAGCAGCTTAGCGCCTCAGCCCCAGCATTTT. This translates into CASSLAPQPQHF. The chain couples TRBV7-2 to TRBJ1-5, with D unclear. Deletions cut 0 bases from V and 6 bases from J, with 3 bases between. This CDR3 has 12 residues. The germline V gene has CDR1 SGHTA and CDR2 FQGNSA.

The chain combines TRBV5-1 with TRBJ1-1; D remains ambiguous. The CDR3 runs to 15 residues. The V gene's germline CDR1 is SGHRS and CDR2 YFSETQ. Trimming shortened V by 0 bases and J by 5 bases, and 14 bases separated the two germline ends. The CDR3 sequence is CASSLVAGYGTEAFF. The CDR3 nucleotides read TGCGCCAGCAGCTTGGTAGCAGGATATGGAACTGAAGCTTTCTTT.

J is TRBJ1-1 and V is TRBV20-1; 8 positions agree with TRBD1. The germline V gene has CDR1 DFQATT and CDR2 SNEGSKA (reference sequence). CDR3 length equals 14 residues. V shed 5 bases, J shed 7 bases, and the junction held 12 bases outside the gene matches. In DNA, the CDR3 is TGCAGTGCTGCCCCGACAGGGGTTTACCATGAAGCTTTCTTT. It yields the protein CSAAPTGVYHEAFF.

The chain carries TRBV20-1 and TRBJ2-5; no clear D. Germline CDR1 and CDR2: DFQATT and SNEGSKA (reference sequence). V lost 5 bases, J lost 1 base, and 11 bases lay in between. This CDR3 comprises 13 residues. The CDR3 nucleotides are TGCAGTGCTCAAAAGGTGATCCAAGAGACCCAGTACTTC. Its protein is CSAQKVIQETQYF.

Written as DNA, the CDR3 is TGCAGCGTTGAGCCCCGGGTCGGGGATGGCTACACCTTC. Translated: CSVEPRVGDGYTF. The chain employs TRBV29-1 and TRBJ1-2; D call uncertain. Trimming removed 3 bases from V and 6 bases from J, with 14 bases in between. CDR3 length: 13 amino acids. Per germline, CDR1 SQVTM and CDR2 ANQGSEA. Combining the CDR3 with reference TRBV29-1 and TRBJ1-2 gives the whole variable domain SAVISQKPSRDICQRGTSLTIQCQVDSQVTMMFWYRQQPGQSLTLIATANQGSEATYESGFVIDKFPISRPNLTFSTLTVSNMSPEDSSIYLCSVEPRVGDGYTFGSGTRLTVV.

The chain combines TRBV7-2 with TRBJ2-7; TRBD2 aligns across 9 bases. The CDR3 length is 15 residues. Looked up from germline, CDR1 is SGHTA and CDR2 is FQGNSA. V shed 1 base, J shed 3 bases, and the junction held 4 bases outside the gene matches. Here the CDR3 DNA reads TGTGCCAGCAGCTTAGGAGCGGGGGGACACTACGAGCAGTACTTC. Residues: CASSLGAGGHYEQYF.

This rearrangement joins TRBV20-1 to TRBJ1-1; maybe TRBD1 (5 bases). This CDR3 comprises 11 residues. V lost 6 bases and J lost 5, with 10 bases in between. Germline CDR1 DFQATT, CDR2 SNEGSKA (reference sequence). The CDR3 bases are TGCAGTGCAATAGGGGAAACTGAAGCTTTCTTT. This sequence encodes CSAIGETEAFF.

This chain connects TRBV6-1 to TRBJ2-7; 7 nucleotides agree with TRBD2. In germline, CDR1 is MNHNS, CDR2 SASEGT. The CDR3 covers 14 residues. The V and J ends lost 6 bases and 0 bases, in that order; junction bases with no gene match: 5. The CDR3 coding sequence is TGTGCCAGCAGCCTAGCGGTTAGCTCCTACGAGCAGTACTTC. Protein sequence: CASSLAVSSYEQYF.

The chain has TRBV19 and TRBJ2-3, with D unclear. Germline CDR1 is LNHDA and CDR2 is SQIVND (reference sequence). Trimming removed 4 bases from V and 0 bases from J, with 11 bases in between. The CDR3 has 15 amino acids. Written as DNA, the CDR3 is TGTGCCAGTAGTAAGGGTCGGCCCAGCACAGATACGCAGTATTTT. It is translated as CASSKGRPSTDTQYF.

The chain joins TRBV5-6 to TRBJ2-1, with D hard to call. Trimming removed 1 base from V and 3 bases from J, with 11 bases in between. This CDR3 contains 15 residues. CDR1 is SGHDT and CDR2 is YYEEEE in the germline V gene. Here the CDR3 reads CASSLLGGDYNEQFF. DNA for the CDR3: TGTGCCAGCAGCTTGTTGGGTGGGGACTACAATGAGCAGTTCTTC.

The chain recombines TRBV29-1 with TRBJ1-2; 11 bases are a match to TRBD1. The CDR3 extends over 13 amino acids. J was trimmed by 8 bases and V by 6 bases; bases with no gene match: 8. Germline values: CDR1 SQVTM, CDR2 ANQGSEA. The CDR3 DNA follows: TGCAGCGTGGACGGGACAGGGGGATTGGGCTACACCTTC. Residues: CSVDGTGGLGYTF.

This rearrangement joins TRBV27 to TRBJ1-2, with a possible D match to TRBD1 (6 bases). The V end lost 6 bases, the J end lost 4 bases, and 21 bases lay between the germline ends. Germline-derived CDR1 and CDR2 are MNHEY and SMNVEV (reference sequence). This CDR3 has 16 amino acids. Here the CDR3 reads CASSIQGRQPSYGYTF. The CDR3 nucleotides read TGTGCCAGCAGCATCCAGGGGCGACAACCTTCCTATGGCTACACCTTC.

The rearrangement uses TRBV6-5 and TRBJ2-5; TRBD2 matches 10 bases. Germline V gene sequence: CDR1 MNHEY, CDR2 SVGAGI. The ends lost 2 bases at V and 3 bases at J; junction bases unmatched: 6. This CDR3 region has 16 residues. This chain's CDR3 is CASSYPLAGGEETQYF. CDR3 nucleotides: TGTGCCAGCAGTTACCCCTTAGCGGGGGGTGAAGAGACCCAGTACTTC.

The chain carries TRBV4-2 and TRBJ2-6; TRBD1 matches 9 bases. Germline V gives CDR1 LGHNA, CDR2 YNFKEQ. With V trimmed by 1 base and J by 1 base, 2 bases remained unmatched. This CDR3 region has 17 residues. The CDR3 sequence: CASSQGTGASGANVLTF. The CDR3, as DNA: TGTGCCAGCAGCCAAGGGACAGGGGCTTCTGGGGCCAACGTCCTGACTTTC.

The rearrangement links TRBV7-3 to TRBJ2-1; 11 nucleotides align to TRBD1. The CDR3 sequence is 16 residues long. CDR1 and CDR2 (germline): SGHTA, FQGTGA. V shed 4 bases, J shed 4 bases, and the junction held 6 bases outside the gene matches. Here the CDR3 reads CASSSAGTGGYNEQFF. As DNA, the CDR3 is TGTGCCAGCAGCTCAGCCGGGACAGGGGGATACAATGAGCAGTTCTTC.

The chain uses TRBV5-4 and TRBJ1-5; unclear D gene. The CDR3 sequence is 14 residues long. V was cut by 0 bases and J by 2 bases, with 6 bases left in between. Per the germline V gene, CDR1 is SGHNT and CDR2 is YYREEE (reference sequence). CDR3 nucleotides: TGTGCCAGCAGCTTGGGAACAGGCAATCAGCCCCAGCATTTT. It codes for CASSLGTGNQPQHF.

The chain has TRBV7-9 and TRBJ2-5, with D maybe TRBD1 (6 bases). Per germline, CDR1 SEHNR and CDR2 FQNEAQ (reference sequence). V lost 4 bases to trimming and J lost 1 base, with 7 bases between them. The CDR3 spans 13 residues. The CDR3: CASSSDSQETQYF. CDR3 DNA sequence: TGTGCCAGCAGCTCGGACAGCCAAGAGACCCAGTACTTC.

CDR3 loop: CASSVGMLETQYF. CDR3 in DNA: TGTGCCAGCAGCGTAGGAATGTTGGAGACCCAGTACTTC. The chain employs TRBV9 and TRBJ2-5, with D unresolved. V was trimmed by 0 bases and J by 5 bases, leaving 8 bases between them. The CDR3 totals 13 residues. Germline V gene data show CDR1 as SGDLS and CDR2 as YYNGEE. The variable domain in full, with the rest retrieved from reference TRBV9 and TRBJ2-5, is DSGVTQTPKHLITATGQRVTLRCSPRSGDLSVYWYQQSLDQGLQFLIQYYNGEERAKGNILERFSAQQFPDLHSELNLSSLELGDSALYFCASSVGMLETQYFGPGTRLLVL.

This chain connects TRBV11-2 to TRBJ2-1; TRBD2 matches 7 bases. Germline-derived CDR1 and CDR2 are SGHAT and FQNNGV. V gave up 1 base and J gave up 8 bases; unmatched junction bases: 8. The CDR3 has 15 residues. CDR3 sequence reads: CASSLAGGERDEQFF. CDR3 bases: TGTGCCAGCAGCTTAGCGGGGGGAGAGAGGGATGAGCAGTTCTTC.

This chain uses TRBV25-1 with TRBJ1-1, with D tentatively TRBD1 (5 bases). This CDR3 comprises 14 residues. Trimming stripped 7 bases from V and 4 bases from J, with 16 bases between. CDR1 and CDR2 (germline): MGHDK, SYGVNS. CDR3 loop: CASKGPGEFTEAFF. As DNA, the CDR3 is TGTGCCAGCAAAGGGCCGGGGGAGTTCACTGAAGCTTTCTTT. The full variable domain, its missing parts supplied by reference TRBV25-1 and TRBJ1-1, is EADIYQTPRYLVIGTGKKITLECSQTMGHDKMYWYQQDPGMELHLIHYSYGVNSTEKGDLSSESTVSRIRTEHFPLTLESARPSHTSQYLCASKGPGEFTEAFFGQGTRLTVV.

The V call is TRBV9, the J call TRBJ2-1; 9 bases match TRBD1. CDR3 size: 15 residues. Trimming at V came to 0 bases and at J to 9 bases, leaving 7 bases not matched to a gene. Germline V CDR1 and CDR2: SGDLS, YYNGEE. CDR3 coding DNA: TGTGCCAGCAGCGTAGTGGGACAGGGTTTCGGTGAGCAGTTCTTC. This codes for CASSVVGQGFGEQFF.